These 20 T cell receptor beta chains share one sample of origin, sequenced in a study of OX40 agonist ivuxolimab in advanced cancers. Assay used: immunoSEQ multiplex PCR; TCRdb lists only in-frame clones, some missing. The sample contains 40,000 to 45,000 clones, about 80% of which appear only once. This sample comprised CD4+ or CD8+ T cells sorted from blood, obtained in a trial of the OX40 agonist ivuxolimab. Receptors were obtained from an adult with an advanced solid tumor such as melanoma, head and neck, liver or kidney cancer.

The chain uses TRBV28 and TRBJ1-2; D might be TRBD1 (6 bases). The V end lost 4 bases, the J end lost 8 bases, and 17 bases lay between the germline ends. The CDR3 extends over 14 amino acids. Germline assignment: CDR1 MDHEN and CDR2 SYDVKM. The CDR3 loop reads CASSSGQIVWGYTF. CDR3 nucleotide sequence: TGTGCCAGCAGTTCCGGACAGATAGTATGGGGCTACACCTTC.

The rearrangement links TRBV7-9 to TRBJ2-3; 7 bases are shared with TRBD2. J was trimmed by 0 bases and V by 0 bases; bases with no gene match: 6. Looked up from germline, CDR1 is SEHNR and CDR2 is FQNEAQ (reference sequence). The CDR3 sequence is 17 residues long. The CDR3 region is CASSLASLADSTDTQYF. In nucleotides, the CDR3 is TGTGCCAGCAGCTTAGCAAGCCTAGCGGATAGCACAGATACGCAGTATTTT. The variable domain in full, with the rest retrieved from reference TRBV7-9 and TRBJ2-3, is DTGVSQNPRHKITKRGQNVTFRCDPISEHNRLYWYRQTLGQGPEFLTYFQNEAQLEKSRLLSDRFSAERPKGSFSTLEIQRTEQGDSAMYLCASSLASLADSTDTQYFGPGTRLTVL.

This clone was detected a few times. The chain combines TRBV18 with TRBJ1-5, with D perhaps TRBD1 (5 bases). Trimming removed 3 bases at V and 2 bases at J, with 14 bases between. This CDR3 has 16 residues. Germline-derived CDR1 and CDR2 are KGHSH and LQKENI. The CDR3 protein is CASSPEGALGNQPQHF. In DNA form, the CDR3 reads TGTGCCAGCTCACCGGAAGGGGCGCTCGGCAATCAGCCCCAGCATTTT.

The V gene is TRBV5-5, the J gene TRBJ1-2, with 9 bases that match TRBD1. V shed 0 bases, J shed 4 bases, and the junction held 4 bases outside the gene matches. CDR3 length: 15 residues. Germline values: CDR1 SGHKS, CDR2 YYEKEE (reference sequence). As DNA, the CDR3 is TGTGCCAGCAGCTTGGCTCGGACAGGGGTCTATGGCTACACCTTC. This translates into CASSLARTGVYGYTF.

The V call is TRBV11-3, the J call TRBJ2-2; a weak D match, TRBD2 (6 bases). Between the trimmed V and J ends, which lost 5 bases and 1 base, there was a span of 14 bases. CDR1 is SGHNT, CDR2 YENEEA, per germline. The CDR3 length is 16 residues. The DNA for the CDR3 is TGTGCCAGCAGCCCAGGCGGGGCAGGGAACACCGGGGAGCTGTTTTTT. Translation gives CASSPGGAGNTGELFF.

The chain links TRBV16 to TRBJ2-2, with 12 bases identical to TRBD2. Germline loops: CDR1 KGHSY, CDR2 FQNENV. V was pared by 0 bases and J by 1 base, with 6 bases of the junction left unmatched. The CDR3 sequence is 19 residues long. CDR3 DNA: TGTGCCAGCAGCCAATCGCTAGCGGGAGGGCGATTGAACACCGGGGAGCTGTTTTTT. Its protein is CASSQSLAGGRLNTGELFF.

The chain has TRBV7-9 and TRBJ1-1; no reliable D call. The CDR3 runs 12 residues. V was pared by 3 bases and J by 5 bases, with 7 bases between. Per germline, CDR1 SEHNR and CDR2 FQNEAQ (reference sequence). This CDR3 is CASSFRTTEAFF. CDR3 nucleotide sequence: TGTGCCAGCAGCTTTAGGACGACTGAAGCTTTCTTT.

The chain uses TRBV6-1 and TRBJ1-2, with D unresolved. Germline assignment: CDR1 MNHNS and CDR2 SASEGT. The CDR3 loop spans 13 amino acids. The germline V and J ends were trimmed by 6 bases and 1 base, with 9 bases remaining between them. This CDR3 is CASRSHSNYGYTF. The CDR3 DNA reads TGTGCCAGCAGAAGCCACAGTAACTATGGCTACACCTTC.

This chain connects TRBV5-1 to TRBJ1-4; the match to TRBD1 covers 8 bases. CDR1 and CDR2 from the germline V gene are SGHRS and YFSETQ. The CDR3 is made up of 14 amino acids. J gave up 8 bases and V 4 bases, and 7 bases lay outside the gene matches. The CDR3 here is CASSHGTGDEKLFF. The CDR3, as DNA: TGCGCCAGCAGCCACGGGACAGGAGACGAAAAACTGTTTTTT. Supplemented by reference TRBV5-1 and TRBJ1-4, the full variable domain reads KAGVTQTPRYLIKTRGQQVTLSCSPISGHRSVSWYQQTPGQGLQFLFEYFSETQRNKGNFPGRFSGRQFSNSRSEMNVSTLELGDSALYLCASSHGTGDEKLFFGSGTQLSVL.

This clone was observed a single time. V and J are TRBV6-6 and TRBJ1-2, with 12 bases that match TRBD1. With 5 bases clipped from V and 0 bases from J, the junction kept 4 bases outside the gene matches. The germline V gene has CDR1 MNHNY and CDR2 SVGAGI (reference sequence). The CDR3 covers 16 residues. In DNA form, the CDR3 reads TGTGCCAGCAGTCACGGGACAGGGGGCCCTAACTATGGCTACACCTTC. Its translation: CASSHGTGGPNYGYTF.

The chain recombines TRBV7-9 with TRBJ2-1, with 7 nucleotides matching TRBD2. This CDR3 has 12 amino acids. J gave up 9 bases and V 6 bases, and 5 bases lay outside the gene matches. Germline values: CDR1 SEHNR, CDR2 FQNEAQ (reference sequence). The CDR3 loop reads CASSRIAGEQFF. For the CDR3, the DNA is TGTGCCAGCAGTCGGATAGCGGGTGAGCAGTTCTTC.

V is TRBV28 and J is TRBJ1-3; no reliable D call. The CDR3 runs to 13 residues. CDR1 is MDHEN and CDR2 is SYDVKM in the germline V gene. V was cut by 3 bases and J by 7 bases, with 10 bases left in between. The CDR3 sequence is CASSLGSTNTIYF. Here the CDR3 DNA reads TGTGCCAGCAGTTTGGGTAGTACCAACACCATATATTTT.

This sequence joins TRBV6-5 and TRBJ2-3; TRBD2 agrees at 8 bases. CDR1 is MNHEY, CDR2 SVGAGI, per germline. With V trimmed by 6 bases and J by 0 bases, 5 bases remained unmatched. The CDR3 contains 15 residues. Written as DNA, the CDR3 is TGTGCCAGCAGGTCTAGCGGGTTTAGCACAGATACGCAGTATTTT. Protein: CASRSSGFSTDTQYF.

This clone was counted only a few times. The chain uses TRBV7-8 and TRBJ2-7; TRBD2 aligns across 8 bases. J gave up 4 bases and V 5 bases, and 10 bases lay outside the gene matches. CDR3 size: 15 residues. From germline, CDR1 is SGHVS and CDR2 FQNEAQ. The CDR3: CASSVTAGVRYEQYF. CDR3 DNA sequence: TGTGCCAGCAGCGTCACAGCGGGAGTGAGGTACGAGCAGTACTTC.

The chain is built from TRBV5-5 and TRBJ1-1; 7 bases are shared with TRBD1. This CDR3 contains 16 residues. The V segment lost 3 bases and the J segment 4 bases; nucleotides outside the gene matches: 12. Germline V gives CDR1 SGHKS, CDR2 YYEKEE (reference sequence). The CDR3 spells CASSYGQAGLSTEAFF. CDR3 sequence (DNA): TGTGCCAGCAGCTATGGACAGGCCGGTTTGAGCACTGAAGCTTTCTTT.

This rearrangement joins TRBV28 to TRBJ2-1; maybe TRBD1 (6 bases). Germline values: CDR1 MDHEN, CDR2 SYDVKM. Trimming took off 10 bases at V and 9 bases at J, with 10 bases between the two ends. The CDR3 has 10 residues. The CDR3 nucleotides read TGTGCCACCCAACAGGGTGAGCAGTTCTTC. Translation gives CATQQGEQFF.

This sequence joins TRBV21-1 and TRBJ2-4; TRBD2 is taken as the D call from the table, unchecked against the DNA. TRBV21-1 represents a pseudogene. The CDR3 length is 19 residues. The CDR3 spells CASSKVVSGRELAKNIQYF. The CDR3 bases are TGTGCCAGCAGCAAAGTAGTTAGCGGGAGGGAGTTGGCCAAAAACATTCAGTACTTC.

This clone was picked up one time. The chain links TRBV6-1 to TRBJ2-5, with 10 bases that match TRBD1. V was clipped by 6 bases and J by 7 bases; unmatched bases: 8. The CDR3 is made up of 14 amino acids. The V gene's germline CDR1 is MNHNS and CDR2 SASEGT. CDR3 sequence: CASRDRGGQATQYF. The DNA of the CDR3 is TGTGCCAGCAGGGACAGGGGGGGACAGGCGACCCAGTACTTC.

J is TRBJ1-5 and V is TRBV7-9; 10 bases agree with TRBD1. In germline, CDR1 is SEHNR, CDR2 FQNEAQ (reference sequence). This CDR3 is built from 17 residues. Trimming removed 5 bases from V and 0 bases from J; junction bases left unmatched: 7. The CDR3 sequence: CASSATGDRGSNQPQHF. The CDR3 DNA follows: TGTGCCAGCAGCGCGACAGGGGACAGGGGTAGCAATCAGCCCCAGCATTTT.

The rearrangement uses TRBV9 and TRBJ1-6; the D is unclear. Germline values: CDR1 SGDLS, CDR2 YYNGEE. V shed 1 base and J shed 6 bases, with 11 bases lying between them. The CDR3 totals 15 residues. This CDR3 is CASSVNSILNSPLHF. CDR3 nucleotide sequence: TGTGCCAGCAGCGTAAACAGCATTCTTAATTCACCCCTCCACTTT. The full variable domain, rest sourced from reference TRBV9 and TRBJ1-6, is DSGVTQTPKHLITATGQRVTLRCSPRSGDLSVYWYQQSLDQGLQFLIQYYNGEERAKGNILERFSAQQFPDLHSELNLSSLELGDSALYFCASSVNSILNSPLHFGNGTRLTVT.